The sequence of this TCR beta chain was determined in a study of blood T cell repertoires in COVID-19. Study background: T cells, B-cell-depleted T cells, or PBMCs supplied cDNA or gDNA.

Either two negative PCRs, clearance, or symptom resolution qualified Cohort 3 donors as recovered. Original analysis: Amplification of reference gene primers was used by the study to estimate nucleated cell counts. Only in-frame clones appear in the TCRdb table, and some are missing; sequencing was by immunoSEQ multiplex PCR. The D gene and trimming were derived from the DNA, and the V and J assignments and clone size from that table. The table has hundreds of thousands of clones, more than 75% seen once. Looked up from germline, CDR1 is SGHNT and CDR2 is YYREEE (reference sequence). The CDR3 is 16 residues long. V lost 0 bases to trimming and J lost 7 bases; unmatched junction nucleotides: 9.

V gene TRBV5-4 combines with J gene TRBJ1-5; 8 bases match TRBD1. The origin of this receptor is a woman aged 45-60 years who had recovered from COVID-19. Input material: PBMCs or T cells enriched from blood (not recorded which). As DNA, the CDR3 is TGTGCCAGCAGCTTGGGAGGACAGGGAGGTGACCAGCCCCAGCATTTT. Translated: CASSLGGQGGDQPQHF.